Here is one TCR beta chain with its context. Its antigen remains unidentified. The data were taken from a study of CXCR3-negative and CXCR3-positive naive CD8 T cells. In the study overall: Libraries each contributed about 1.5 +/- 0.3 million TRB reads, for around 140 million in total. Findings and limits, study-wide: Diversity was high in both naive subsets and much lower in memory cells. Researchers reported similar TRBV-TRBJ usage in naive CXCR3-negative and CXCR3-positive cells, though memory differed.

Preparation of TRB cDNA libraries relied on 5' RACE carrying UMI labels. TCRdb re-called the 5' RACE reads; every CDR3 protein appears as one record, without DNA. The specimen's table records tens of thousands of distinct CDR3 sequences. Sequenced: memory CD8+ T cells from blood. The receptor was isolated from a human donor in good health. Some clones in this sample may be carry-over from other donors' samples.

The CDR3 loop reads CSVEWLAAFTDTQYF. The V and J genes are TRBV29-1 and TRBJ2-3; TCRdb picks TRBD2, but there is no DNA to check that call. Germline assignment: CDR1 SQVTM and CDR2 ANQGSEA. The CDR3 spans 15 residues.